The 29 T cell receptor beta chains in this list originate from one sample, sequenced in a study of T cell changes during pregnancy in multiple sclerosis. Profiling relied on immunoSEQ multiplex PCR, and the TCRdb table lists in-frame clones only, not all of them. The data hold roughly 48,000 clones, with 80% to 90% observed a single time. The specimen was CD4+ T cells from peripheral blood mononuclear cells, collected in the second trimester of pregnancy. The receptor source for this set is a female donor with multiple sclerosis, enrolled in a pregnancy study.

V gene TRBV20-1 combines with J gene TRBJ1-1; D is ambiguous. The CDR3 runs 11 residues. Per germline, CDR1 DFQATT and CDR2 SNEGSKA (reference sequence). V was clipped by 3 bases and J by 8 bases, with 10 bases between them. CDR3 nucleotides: TGCAGTGCTAGTAGCGCCTTAGAAGCTTTCTTT. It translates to CSASSALEAFF.

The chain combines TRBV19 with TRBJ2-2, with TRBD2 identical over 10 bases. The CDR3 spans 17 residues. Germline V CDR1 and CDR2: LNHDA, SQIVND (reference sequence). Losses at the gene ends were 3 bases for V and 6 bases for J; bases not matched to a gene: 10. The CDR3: CASSIRILAGVAGELFF. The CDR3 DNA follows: TGTGCCAGTAGTATTCGCATCCTAGCGGGAGTGGCCGGGGAGCTGTTTTTT.

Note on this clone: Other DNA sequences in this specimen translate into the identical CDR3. CDR3 in DNA: TGCGCCAGCAGCCAAGACAGTGGACAGGGGAGGCAGCCCCAGCATTTT. As protein: CASSQDSGQGRQPQHF. The chain is built from TRBV4-3 and TRBJ1-5, with TRBD1 matching over 9 bases. The trim removed 0 bases at V and 7 bases at J, leaving 7 bases unmatched. The length of the CDR3 is 16 residues. Germline lookup yields CDR1 LGHNA and CDR2 YSLEER.

The CDR3 sequence: CASSYRGKETQYF. CDR3 coding DNA: TGCGCCAGCAGCTACAGGGGGAAAGAGACCCAGTACTTC. V usage is TRBV5-1 and J usage is TRBJ2-5; 8 bases are a match to TRBD1. With 3 bases clipped from V and 3 bases from J, the junction kept 1 base outside the gene matches. Germline CDR1 is SGHRS and CDR2 is YFSETQ. The CDR3 is 13 residues long.

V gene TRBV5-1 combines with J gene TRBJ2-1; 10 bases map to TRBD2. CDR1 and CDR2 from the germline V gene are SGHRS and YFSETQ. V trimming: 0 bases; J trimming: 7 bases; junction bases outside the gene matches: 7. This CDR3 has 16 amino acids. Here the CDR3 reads CASSLELTSGWNEQFF. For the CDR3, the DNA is TGCGCCAGCAGCTTGGAGCTGACTAGCGGGTGGAATGAGCAGTTCTTC.

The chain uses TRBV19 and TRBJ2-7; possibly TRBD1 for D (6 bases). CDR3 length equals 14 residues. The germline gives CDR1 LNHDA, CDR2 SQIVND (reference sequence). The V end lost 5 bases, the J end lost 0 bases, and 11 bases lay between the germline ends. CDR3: CASSDRSSSYEQYF. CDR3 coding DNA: TGTGCCAGTAGTGACAGGTCTTCCTCCTACGAGCAGTACTTC.

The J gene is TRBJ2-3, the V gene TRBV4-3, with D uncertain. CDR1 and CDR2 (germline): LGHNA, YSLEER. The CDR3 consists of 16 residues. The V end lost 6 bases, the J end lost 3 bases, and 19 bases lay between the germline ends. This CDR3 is CASSAYYLLGTDTQYF. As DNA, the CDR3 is TGCGCCAGCAGTGCTTACTACCTTTTGGGTACAGATACGCAGTATTTT.

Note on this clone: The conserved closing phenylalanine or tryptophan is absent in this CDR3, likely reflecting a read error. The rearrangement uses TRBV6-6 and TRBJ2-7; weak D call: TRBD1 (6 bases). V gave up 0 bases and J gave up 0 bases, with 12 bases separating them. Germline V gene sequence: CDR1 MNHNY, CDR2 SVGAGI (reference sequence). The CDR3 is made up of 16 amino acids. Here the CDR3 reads CASSYSSGQDSYEQYL. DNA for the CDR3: TGTGCCAGCAGTTACTCCTCGGGACAAGACTCCTACGAGCAGTACCTC.

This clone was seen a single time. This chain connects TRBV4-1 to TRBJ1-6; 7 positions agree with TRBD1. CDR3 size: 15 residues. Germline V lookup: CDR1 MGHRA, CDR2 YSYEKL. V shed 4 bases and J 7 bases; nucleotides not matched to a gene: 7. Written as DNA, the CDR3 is TGCGCCAGCAGCCTAGGTTTCAGGGGGAATTCACCCCTCCACTTT. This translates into CASSLGFRGNSPLHF.

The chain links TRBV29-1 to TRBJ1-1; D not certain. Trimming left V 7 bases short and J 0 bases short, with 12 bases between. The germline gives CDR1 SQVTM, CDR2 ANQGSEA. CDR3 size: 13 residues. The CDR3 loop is CSALEWVNTEAFF. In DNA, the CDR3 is TGCAGCGCCTTGGAGTGGGTGAACACTGAAGCTTTCTTT.

The CDR3 DNA reads as TGTGCCATCAGTGAGTCCGCGACAGCCGACAATGAGCAGTTCTTC. Its protein is CAISESATADNEQFF. This rearrangement joins TRBV10-3 to TRBJ2-1; possibly TRBD1 for D (5 bases). Trimming cost V 0 bases and J 5 bases, with 11 bases left between them. The CDR3 extends over 15 amino acids. The germline V gene has CDR1 ENHRY and CDR2 SYGVKD.

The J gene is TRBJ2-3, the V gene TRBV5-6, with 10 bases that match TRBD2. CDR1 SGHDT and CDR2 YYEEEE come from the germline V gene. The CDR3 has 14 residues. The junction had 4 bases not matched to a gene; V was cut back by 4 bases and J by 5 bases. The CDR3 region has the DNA TGTGCCAGCAGCGGGACTAGCGAGGGAGATACGCAGTATTTT. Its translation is CASSGTSEGDTQYF. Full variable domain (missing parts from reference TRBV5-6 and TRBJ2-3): DAGVTQSPTHLIKTRGQQVTLRCSPKSGHDTVSWYQQALGQGPQFIFQYYEEEERQRGNFPDRFSGHQFPNYSSELNVNALLLGDSALYLCASSGTSEGDTQYFGPGTRLTVL.

DNA of the CDR3: TGTGCCAGCAGCCAAGACAGGGGGGAGACCCAGTACTTC. Translated, it gives CASSQDRGETQYF. The rearrangement links TRBV11-2 to TRBJ2-5, with 9 bases matching TRBD1. The CDR3 extends over 13 amino acids. Germline assignment: CDR1 SGHAT and CDR2 FQNNGV. With 5 bases clipped from V and 5 bases from J, the junction kept 3 bases outside the gene matches.

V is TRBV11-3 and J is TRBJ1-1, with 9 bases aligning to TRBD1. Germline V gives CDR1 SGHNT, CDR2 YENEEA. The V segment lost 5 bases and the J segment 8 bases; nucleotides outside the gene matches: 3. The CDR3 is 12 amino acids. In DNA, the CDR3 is TGTGCCAGCAGCCTTACAGGGGGCGAAGCTTTCTTT. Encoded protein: CASSLTGGEAFF.

CDR3 in DNA: TGTGCCAGTAGTACAGACGCGGCAGGGGCTGAGCAGTACTTC. Protein sequence: CASSTDAAGAEQYF. This chain links TRBV19 with TRBJ2-7, with D perhaps matching TRBD1 (6 bases). In germline, CDR1 is LNHDA, CDR2 SQIVND (reference sequence). V was cut by 4 bases and J by 7 bases, with 17 bases left in between. The CDR3 consists of 14 residues.

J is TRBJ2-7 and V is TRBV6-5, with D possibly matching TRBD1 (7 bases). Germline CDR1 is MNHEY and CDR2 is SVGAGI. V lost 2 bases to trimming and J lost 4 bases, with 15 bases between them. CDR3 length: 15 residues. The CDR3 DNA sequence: TGTGCCAGCAGTTACACGGTTGCAGGGGGGTACGAGCAGTACTTC. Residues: CASSYTVAGGYEQYF.

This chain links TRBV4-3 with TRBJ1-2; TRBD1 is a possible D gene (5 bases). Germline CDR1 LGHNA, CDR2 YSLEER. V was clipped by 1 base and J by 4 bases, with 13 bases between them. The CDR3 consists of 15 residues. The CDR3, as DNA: TGCGCCAGCAGCCAAGGTCAGGGTATAGGCTATGGCTACACCTTC. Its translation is CASSQGQGIGYGYTF.

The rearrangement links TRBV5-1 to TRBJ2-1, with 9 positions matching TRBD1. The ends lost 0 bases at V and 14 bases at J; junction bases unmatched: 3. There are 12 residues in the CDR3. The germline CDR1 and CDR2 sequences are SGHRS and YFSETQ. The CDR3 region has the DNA TGCGCCAGCAGCTTGGCCCGGGACAGGGAGTTCTTC. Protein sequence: CASSLARDREFF.

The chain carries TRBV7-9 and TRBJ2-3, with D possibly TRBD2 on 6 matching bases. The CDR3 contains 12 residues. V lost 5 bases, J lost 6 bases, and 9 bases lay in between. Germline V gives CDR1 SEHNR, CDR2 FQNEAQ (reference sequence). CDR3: CASSGGGDTQYF. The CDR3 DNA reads TGTGCCAGCAGCGGGGGAGGCGATACGCAGTATTTT.

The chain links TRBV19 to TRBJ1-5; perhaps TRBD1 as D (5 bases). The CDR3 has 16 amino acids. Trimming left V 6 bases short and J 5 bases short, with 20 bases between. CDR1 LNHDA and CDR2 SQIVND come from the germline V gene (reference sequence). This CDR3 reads CASRSQGGDGHQPQHF. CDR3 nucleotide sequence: TGTGCCAGTAGGTCCCAGGGAGGCGATGGGCATCAGCCCCAGCATTTT.

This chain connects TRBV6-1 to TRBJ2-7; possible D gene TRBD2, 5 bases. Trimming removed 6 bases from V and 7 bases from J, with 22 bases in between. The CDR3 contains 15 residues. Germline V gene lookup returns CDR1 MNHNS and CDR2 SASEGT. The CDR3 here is CASSGFSGPLGEQYF. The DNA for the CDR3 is TGTGCCAGCAGCGGGTTCAGCGGACCACTAGGAGAGCAGTACTTC.

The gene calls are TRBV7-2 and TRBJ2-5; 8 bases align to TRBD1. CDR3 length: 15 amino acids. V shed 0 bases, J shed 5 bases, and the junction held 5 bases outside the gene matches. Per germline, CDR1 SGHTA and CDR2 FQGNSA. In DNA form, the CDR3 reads TGTGCCAGCAGCTTAGCCAGGGGGCAATTCGAGACCCAGTACTTC. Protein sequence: CASSLARGQFETQYF.

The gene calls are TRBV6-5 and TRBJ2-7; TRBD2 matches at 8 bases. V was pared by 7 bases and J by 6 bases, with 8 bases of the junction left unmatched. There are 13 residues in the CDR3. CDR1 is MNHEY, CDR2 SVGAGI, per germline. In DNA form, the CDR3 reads TGTGCCAGCACTCGGGGGGGATCCCTCGAGCAGTACTTC. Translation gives CASTRGGSLEQYF.

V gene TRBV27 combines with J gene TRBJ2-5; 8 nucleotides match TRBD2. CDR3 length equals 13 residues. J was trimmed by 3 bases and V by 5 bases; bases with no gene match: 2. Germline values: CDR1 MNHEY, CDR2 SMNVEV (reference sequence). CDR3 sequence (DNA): TGTGCCAGCAGTCGGGAGGGCGAAGAGACCCAGTACTTC. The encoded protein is CASSREGEETQYF.

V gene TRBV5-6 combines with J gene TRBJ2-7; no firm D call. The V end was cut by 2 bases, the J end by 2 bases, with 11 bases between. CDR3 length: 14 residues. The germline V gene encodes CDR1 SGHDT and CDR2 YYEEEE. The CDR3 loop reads CASSLLQTAYEQYF. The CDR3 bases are TGTGCCAGCAGCTTACTTCAAACCGCCTACGAGCAGTACTTC. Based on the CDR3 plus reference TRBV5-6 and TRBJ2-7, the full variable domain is DAGVTQSPTHLIKTRGQQVTLRCSPKSGHDTVSWYQQALGQGPQFIFQYYEEEERQRGNFPDRFSGHQFPNYSSELNVNALLLGDSALYLCASSLLQTAYEQYFGPGTRLTVT.

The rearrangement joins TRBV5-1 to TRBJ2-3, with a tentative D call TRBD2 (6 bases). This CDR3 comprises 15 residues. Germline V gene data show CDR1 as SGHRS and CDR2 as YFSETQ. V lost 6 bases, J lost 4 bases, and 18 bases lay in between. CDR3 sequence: CASKPGTPSSDTQYF. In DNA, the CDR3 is TGCGCCAGCAAACCGGGGACTCCTTCCTCAGATACGCAGTATTTT.

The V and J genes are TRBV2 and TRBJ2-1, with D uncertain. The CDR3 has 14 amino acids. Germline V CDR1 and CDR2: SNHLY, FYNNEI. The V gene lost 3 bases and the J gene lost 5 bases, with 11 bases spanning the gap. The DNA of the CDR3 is TGTGCCAGCAGTGATTACAACAGCAACAATGAGCAGTTCTTC. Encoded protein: CASSDYNSNNEQFF. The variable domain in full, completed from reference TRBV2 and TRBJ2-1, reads EPEVTQTPSHQVTQMGQEVILRCVPISNHLYFYWYRQILGQKVEFLVSFYNNEISEKSEIFDDQFSVERPDGSNFTLKIRSTKLEDSAMYFCASSDYNSNNEQFFGPGTRLTVL.

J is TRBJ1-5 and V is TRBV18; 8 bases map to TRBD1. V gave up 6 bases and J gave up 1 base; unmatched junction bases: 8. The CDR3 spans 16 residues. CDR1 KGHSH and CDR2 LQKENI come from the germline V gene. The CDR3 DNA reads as TGTGCCAGCTCGTCGCAGGGGGCTGGCAGCAATCAGCCCCAGCATTTT. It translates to CASSSQGAGSNQPQHF.

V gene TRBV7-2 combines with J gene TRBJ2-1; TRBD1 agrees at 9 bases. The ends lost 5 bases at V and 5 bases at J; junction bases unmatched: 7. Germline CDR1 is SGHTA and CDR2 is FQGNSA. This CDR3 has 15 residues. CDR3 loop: CASSTDRGTHNEQFF. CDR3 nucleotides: TGTGCCAGCAGCACGGACAGGGGTACCCACAATGAGCAGTTCTTC.